This paragraph reports one T cell receptor beta chain. What antigen it recognizes has not been identified. Base quality data are lacking; no much larger clone is found one base away. Interpreted using the paper, the time point label stands for: cycle 2 day 1 (C2D1) of nivolumab. Every trial patient had relapsed following autologous stem cell transplantation, and prior brentuximab vedotin exposure was what differed among cohorts A, B and C. A total of around 60 patients with relapsed/refractory classical Hodgkin lymphoma made up the trial cohort, and each patient's best overall response was complete response, partial response or progressive disease. Single-agent nivolumab was administered to trial patients in the multi-cohort phase II CheckMate 205 trial. An independent review committee assessed best overall response by applying the 2007 International Working Group response criteria. Trial PBMCs were obtained immediately prior to nivolumab initiation (C1D1) and on therapy at cycle 2 day 1 and cycle 4 day 1. Peripheral blood was collected in 8 mL Vacutainer Cell Preparation Tubes, from which PBMCs were isolated by centrifugation and then cryopreserved.

The Qiagen DNeasy kit was used to extract genomic DNA from unsorted PBMCs and from the negatively selected CD4+ and CD8+ fractions. Amplification of TCR beta CDR3 regions was done by immunoSEQ multiplex PCR with primers that anneal to V and J segments. A synthetic immune receptor repertoire was used to minimize amplification bias, and any remaining bias was removed computationally after sequencing. The original pipeline was this. Repertoire diversity was quantified as the Shannon entropy index using custom Python scripts. The unsorted, CD4+ and CD8+ repertoires were each analyzed separately, with the exception of combined analyses, where CD4+ and CD8+ sequences were merged in silico. Clonal expansion was defined as at least a 2-fold frequency increase after treatment relative to C1D1, with a pseudocount of 0.5 for undetected baseline clones. Clones with 0 or 1 copy at C1D1 were defined as singleton clones, while clones with 2 or more copies were defined as non-singleton clones. Clones expanded in unsorted samples were labelled as CD4+, CD8+ or unknown by matching protein sequences in sorted samples from the same patient. Wilcoxon tests were applied to paired samples to test diversity changes from C1D1 to C4D1. TCRdb holds this immuneACCESS table with in-frame rearrangements only. Some clones are missing; in checked studies, unresolved V genes explain under half, and the rest has no known cause. The V and J calls and clone size come from that table; D and trimming were worked out from the DNA. The sample contains 20,000 to 25,000 clones, about four fifths of them found a single time. Of the sample, about 17% falls within the top ten clones.

This sample stems from a study of PD-1 blockade in classical Hodgkin lymphoma (dated by TCRdb to the early 2020s). A note on the overall study: Nivolumab dosing was 3 mg/kg intravenously every 2 weeks, continuing until either disease progression or unacceptable toxicity. A peripheral blood immune signature of response to PD-1 blockade in classical Hodgkin lymphoma was defined using TCR beta sequencing and CyTOF. Study-wide conclusions, independent of this receptor: Lower diversity was observed in patients in whom nivolumab was started less than 1 year after ASCT, and these patients were excluded from later analyses so that confounding by immune reconstitution would be avoided. Baseline TCR diversity was reported to be lower in newly diagnosed patients than in healthy donors, and even lower in relapsed/refractory patients. Among trial patients, those achieving complete response had baseline diversity similar to that of newly diagnosed patients, while diversity was significantly lower in partial responders and progressors. Only a single clinical trial cohort was studied, and what caused the repertoire differences, possibly disease activity or prior therapy, remained undefined. A significant rise by C4D1 was seen in CD4+ but not CD8+ TCR diversity (p=0.0027 vs p=0.16), with the rise being most apparent in complete responders (p=0.02).

The material was peripheral blood mononuclear cells (PBMCs), obtained before the second cycle of nivolumab. The TCR was taken from a human donor with classical Hodgkin lymphoma.

The DNA sequence reads TGTGCCAGCAGCCAAGCGGGCTTCGTCATTAAAGAGACCCAGTACTTC. It codes for CASSQAGFVIKETQYF. Recombination connected TRBV14 to TRBJ2-5, with the D gene not clear enough to name. From a lookup of the germline V gene, CDR1 and CDR2 are SGHDN and FVKESK. The V end loses 1 base and the J end loses 3 bases, and a stretch of 15 bases separates them. The CDR3 starts with the cysteine, ends with the phenylalanine, and has 16 residues. Just the 48-base CDR3 DNA is kept, in frame starting at base 1.